These 16 T cell receptor beta chains came from one sample sequenced in a study of blood T cell repertoires in COVID-19. The data were produced by immunoSEQ multiplex PCR, yet TCRdb's version contains in-frame clones alone and is incomplete. The sample gives about 250,000 clones, about four fifths of which show up once; approximately 4.8% is in the top ten. Sequencing used peripheral blood. All receptors come from a man between 50 and 59 years old with active or convalescent COVID-19.

The chain uses TRBV12-3 or TRBV12-4 and TRBJ1-1, with unresolved D. Trimming shortened V by 2 bases and J by 8 bases, and 9 bases separated the two germline ends. This CDR3 has 12 amino acids. As DNA, the CDR3 is TGTGCCAGCAGTTTAATACCCGGGGAAGCTTTCTTT. Translated, it gives CASSLIPGEAFF.

This chain connects TRBV30 to TRBJ1-2, with D maybe TRBD1 (5 bases). V was shortened by 4 bases and J by 4 bases, with 13 bases between the two germline ends. Germline V gene lookup returns CDR1 GTSNPN and CDR2 SVGIG (reference sequence). The CDR3 has 13 amino acids. This CDR3 reads CAWKLGQRYGYTF. The CDR3 DNA follows: TGTGCCTGGAAACTGGGGCAGCGCTATGGCTACACCTTC.

The chain links TRBV11-2 to TRBJ2-1; 7 positions agree with TRBD2. Germline CDR1 is SGHAT and CDR2 is FQNNGV. Trimming removed 1 base from V and 7 bases from J; junction bases left unmatched: 7. The CDR3 extends over 15 amino acids. The CDR3 loop reads CASSLVGVGGNEQFF. Written as DNA, the CDR3 is TGTGCCAGCAGCTTAGTAGGCGTGGGGGGGAATGAGCAGTTCTTC.

This sequence joins TRBV18 and TRBJ2-7; 8 bases are shared with TRBD2. V dropped 2 bases and J dropped 5; count of bases not matched to a gene: 5. Germline CDR1 KGHSH, CDR2 LQKENI. The CDR3 sequence is 14 residues long. The chain's CDR3 is CASSPAGGLHEQYF. The CDR3 coding sequence is TGTGCCAGCTCACCAGCGGGGGGACTCCACGAGCAGTACTTC.

The chain employs TRBV5-6 and TRBJ2-3, with a possible D match to TRBD2 (5 bases). The CDR3 is 14 residues long. V dropped 2 bases and J dropped 2 bases, with 9 bases sitting between them. Germline lookup yields CDR1 SGHDT and CDR2 YYEEEE. The CDR3 loop is CASSLIDYTDTQYF. The CDR3 bases are TGTGCCAGCAGCTTAATTGACTACACAGATACGCAGTATTTT.

This clone was detected only a few times. The rearrangement uses TRBV7-2 and TRBJ2-7; D might be TRBD2 (6 bases). CDR1 and CDR2 (germline): SGHTA, FQGNSA. The CDR3 extends over 13 amino acids. Trimming shortened V by 2 bases and J by 5 bases, and 10 bases separated the two germline ends. The CDR3 nucleotides are TGTGCCAGCAGCTTAAAGGGAGGCGACGAGCAGTACTTC. Residues: CASSLKGGDEQYF. Complete variable domain (other parts from reference TRBV7-2 and TRBJ2-7): GAGVSQSPSNKVTEKGKDVELRCDPISGHTALYWYRQSLGQGLEFLIYFQGNSAPDKSGLPSDRFSAERTGGSVSTLTIQRTQQEDSAVYLCASSLKGGDEQYFGPGTRLTVT.

V usage is TRBV4-2 and J usage is TRBJ2-2; 9 bases map to TRBD2. This CDR3 has 17 amino acids. The germline V gene encodes CDR1 LGHNA and CDR2 YNFKEQ. Unmatched junction bases numbered 10, after V lost 2 bases and J lost 6 bases. DNA of the CDR3: TGTGCCAGCAGCCAACGGGGGAGCGGGGGGCGCGCCGGGGAGCTGTTTTTT. Its protein product is CASSQRGSGGRAGELFF.

The V and J genes are TRBV24-1 and TRBJ2-1, with 7 bases lining up with TRBD1. Trimming at V came to 4 bases and at J to 5 bases, leaving 4 bases not matched to a gene. Germline V gene lookup returns CDR1 KGHDR and CDR2 SFDVKD. The CDR3 is 14 residues long. The CDR3 loop is CATSETGTDNEQFF. CDR3 nucleotide sequence: TGTGCCACCAGTGAAACTGGGACAGACAATGAGCAGTTCTTC.

The genes are TRBV5-1 and TRBJ1-1; 7 nucleotides line up with TRBD1. The germline V gene encodes CDR1 SGHRS and CDR2 YFSETQ. V was clipped by 3 bases and J by 4 bases; unmatched bases: 9. This CDR3 comprises 15 residues. CDR3 residues: CASSSITGVSTEAFF. The DNA for the CDR3 is TGCGCCAGCAGCTCAATCACAGGGGTGTCCACTGAAGCTTTCTTT.

This chain uses TRBV7-6 with TRBJ1-4; 8 bases line up with TRBD1. From germline, CDR1 is SGHVS and CDR2 FNYEAQ. The CDR3 consists of 14 residues. V lost 1 base, J lost 7 bases, and 2 bases stayed unmatched. The DNA of the CDR3 is TGTGCCAGCAGCTTAGGTACAGGGGGTGAAAAACTGTTTTTT. This sequence encodes CASSLGTGGEKLFF.

The sample holds a few counts of this clone. This chain joins TRBV6-1 and TRBJ1-1; 8 bases match TRBD1. This CDR3 comprises 14 residues. V was pared by 2 bases and J by 6 bases, with 5 bases of the junction left unmatched. Germline values: CDR1 MNHNS, CDR2 SASEGT. CDR3: CASSELTGDAEAFF. Written as DNA, the CDR3 is TGTGCCAGCAGTGAATTGACAGGGGACGCTGAAGCTTTCTTT.

The V call is TRBV6-1, the J call TRBJ2-1, with unresolved D. Trimming took off 1 base at V and 7 bases at J, with 11 bases between the two ends. The V gene's germline CDR1 is MNHNS and CDR2 SASEGT. This CDR3 spans 14 amino acids. The CDR3: CASSEVWSVNEQFF. DNA of the CDR3: TGTGCCAGCAGTGAAGTGTGGAGCGTGAATGAGCAGTTCTTC.

This rearrangement joins TRBV5-4 to TRBJ1-2, with a weak D call TRBD1 (6 bases). The CDR3 runs 16 residues. V was cut by 0 bases and J by 4 bases, with 16 bases left in between. Germline V gives CDR1 SGHNT, CDR2 YYREEE (reference sequence). CDR3 DNA sequence: TGTGCCAGCAGCTTGGGAGGGACACAAGGGGCCTATGGCTACACCTTC. It encodes CASSLGGTQGAYGYTF.

This clone was seen more than once but under ten times. CDR3: CASSQGGRGSPLHF. The CDR3 nucleotides read TGTGCCAGCAGCCAGGGGGGGAGGGGTTCACCCCTCCACTTT. This chain uses TRBV3-1 (or the pseudogene TRBV3-2) with TRBJ1-6; D is perhaps TRBD1 (5 bases). The CDR3 length is 14 residues. From germline, CDR1 is LGHDT and CDR2 YNNKEL (reference sequence). V gave up 3 bases and J gave up 9 bases, with 12 bases separating them.

This sequence joins TRBV2 and TRBJ1-1, with D unclear. The CDR3 has 12 amino acids. Trimming took 7 bases from V and 0 from J, leaving 6 bases between them. The germline gives CDR1 SNHLY, CDR2 FYNNEI. The CDR3 protein is CASTQVNTEAFF. CDR3 in DNA: TGTGCCAGCACCCAGGTGAACACTGAAGCTTTCTTT.

The chain carries TRBV3-1 (or the pseudogene TRBV3-2) and TRBJ2-3; D might be TRBD2 (6 bases). Germline CDR1 is LGHDT and CDR2 is YNNKEL (reference sequence). V lost 5 bases, J lost 3 bases, and 18 bases lay in between. The CDR3 loop spans 16 amino acids. CDR3 in DNA: TGTGCCAGCAGCTCATGGGGCGGGGTAGCTACAGATACGCAGTATTTT. It translates to CASSSWGGVATDTQYF.